The source of this TCR beta chain is a study of cytomegalovirus exposure and HLA in healthy donors. PCR used 60 Vbeta primers and 13 Jbeta primers. The assay was immunoSEQ multiplex PCR, and TCRdb's table has in-frame clones only and misses some. The data hold under 200,000 clones, with around 80% observed a single time. Germline V gene data show CDR1 as SEHNR and CDR2 as FQNEAQ (reference sequence). With 4 bases clipped from V and 2 bases from J, the junction kept 12 bases outside the gene matches. This CDR3 has 17 residues. The gene calls are TRBV7-9 and TRBJ2-3; 7 nucleotides match TRBD2. Sequencing used PBMCs. The sequence came from a female donor in good health and CMV-seronegative. CDR3 protein: CASSYTALAEITDTQYF. The CDR3 nucleotides are TGTGCCAGCAGCTACACTGCTCTAGCGGAGATCACAGATACGCAGTATTTT.